This TCR beta chain was captured in a study of OX40 agonist ivuxolimab in advanced cancers. Assay: immunoSEQ multiplex PCR; the TCRdb copy retains only in-frame clones and omits some. The repertoire consists of about 65,000 clones, with approximately 80% occurring once and the leading ten covering around 2%. Concerning this clone: What it binds is unknown.

Per germline, CDR1 LNHDA and CDR2 SQIVND (reference sequence). The V end was cut by 5 bases, the J end by 7 bases, with 21 bases between. There are 16 residues in the CDR3. Study outcomes and limitations: Partial responders treated at 0.1-3.0 mg/kg exhibited clonal expansion among the lowest measured. The mean number of expanded clones was higher in CD8+ T cells than in CD4+.

The chain is built from TRBV19 and TRBJ2-1; D is uncertain. This TCR derives from an adult with an advanced solid tumor such as melanoma, head and neck, liver or kidney cancer. Sequencing used CD4+ or CD8+ T cells sorted from blood, obtained in a trial of the OX40 agonist ivuxolimab. The CDR3 here is CASSLTGLKSWNEQFF. Written as DNA, the CDR3 is TGTGCCAGTAGTTTAACTGGATTAAAAAGTTGGAATGAGCAGTTCTTC.